This TCR beta chain was documented in a study of blood T cell repertoires in COVID-19. Across the study: The United States, Italy and Spain provided the acute and convalescent COVID-19 samples.

This CDR3 spans 14 amino acids. V lost 1 base and J lost 5, with 6 bases in between. Germline V gene data show CDR1 as SGHTA and CDR2 as FQGTGA. How the authors handled the data: Amplified reference gene primers provided the basis for estimating nucleated cell counts. Sequencing used immunoSEQ multiplex PCR; TCRdb keeps in-frame clones, though not all of them. That table furnishes V, J and clone size, whereas the DNA furnished D and trimming. The data hold about 69,000 clones, with 65% to 85% observed a single time. The chain links TRBV7-3 to TRBJ1-6; D unresolved. Specimen: peripheral blood. The source of this sequence is a man in his fifties or sixties with acute or convalescent COVID-19. CDR3 region: CASSLRQDNSPLHF. The DNA of the CDR3 is TGTGCCAGCAGCTTAAGGCAGGATAATTCACCCCTCCACTTT.